The 2 T cell receptor beta chains below come from one sample, sequenced in a study of blood T cell repertoires in COVID-19 (dated by TCRdb to the early 2020s). Libraries were prepared through the immunoSEQ multiplex PCR assay. TCRdb's version of the immuneACCESS table is confined to in-frame rearrangements and falls short of the full clone set. An unresolved V gene accounts for under half of the shortfall where checked; the remainder is of unknown origin. In this sample the table shows fewer than 100,000 clones, roughly 80% of which occur a single time. The top ten hold about 9.3% of the sample. The specimen sequenced was peripheral blood. Receptors originate from a woman in her 70s with acute or convalescent COVID-19.

CDR3 sequence (DNA): TGTGCCAGTAGTAGGACGGGAGTAACCGCTGAAGCTTTCTTT. Translation: CASSRTGVTAEAFF. The rearrangement links TRBV19 to TRBJ1-1; D not certain. The germline V gene has CDR1 LNHDA and CDR2 SQIVND (reference sequence). The V gene lost 4 bases and the J gene lost 6 bases, with 15 bases spanning the gap. This CDR3 contains 14 residues.

The chain carries TRBV27 and TRBJ2-1; 12 positions agree with TRBD2. V shed 5 bases and J 12 bases; nucleotides not matched to a gene: 14. The CDR3 has 16 amino acids. Germline assignment: CDR1 MNHEY and CDR2 SMNVEV (reference sequence). CDR3 DNA sequence: TGTGCCAGCAGTCCCAGAAGACTAGCGGGAGCCCTCGGGCAGTTCTTC. This gives the protein CASSPRRLAGALGQFF.